This entry describes one T cell receptor (beta chain). This receptor's antigen is unknown. No base quality information exists; no much larger clone differs at one position. The library was generated by the immunoSEQ multiplex PCR assay. Adaptive Biotechnologies carried out high-throughput TCR-beta CDR3 sequencing of genomic DNA for most patients. From the authors' description of their analysis: TCR sequencing data were retrieved from Adaptive's ImmunoSEQ software for 15 to 20 patients, whereas a few other patients were processed with MiXCR and VDJtools. CDR3 nucleotide sequences shared between donor and recipient were removed because their origin could not be assigned. Alloreactive clones required at least 2-fold expansion over unstimulated cells and minimum CFSE-low frequency of 0.002% (template counts) or 0.001% (read counts). Clones were considered mappable if detected in sequenced pre-transplant spleen, lymph node, or MLR CFSE-low populations of the donor or recipient. Cumulative frequency of alloreactive clones was calculated as a percentage of all sequences weighted by copy number. The table comes from immuneACCESS by way of TCRdb, which keeps in-frame sequences with V and J called. Part of the clones is missing from these tables; in studies checked, under half for an unresolved V gene and the rest for unknown reasons. V and J calls plus clone size are reproduced from that table; the DNA served to infer D and trimming. The sample table lists roughly 99,000 clones, 86% of them with a count of one. The ten largest clones take up approximately 1.5% of the sample.

Blood samples were collected up to 4 times in the first month after transplant and then at least monthly when available. The data derive from a study of graft-versus-host responses after intestinal transplantation (dated by TCRdb to the early 2020s). In terms of the full investigation: Recipients received multivisceral, liver-intestinal, or isolated intestinal transplants. Bulk TCR-beta CDR3 sequencing was used to track graft-versus-host and host-versus-graft alloreactive T cell clones in the graft, circulation and bone marrow after intestinal transplantation. Samples from three later patients were sequenced in-house on an Illumina MiSeq with MiXCR processing rather than by the commercial service. The cohort enrolled 20 to 30 intestinal transplant recipients including one retransplant, and a few patients lacking pretransplant specimens were excluded. To identify alloreactive clones, pre-transplant mixed lymphocyte reaction products were sequenced and then compared with unstimulated pre-transplant donor and recipient T cells. Donor T cell macrochimerism was defined as a peak of at least 4% donor T cells among recipient peripheral blood mononuclear cells. Every recipient was given anti-thymocyte globulin induction, then maintenance tacrolimus and steroids for approximately 3 years. Points the paper makes about the study in general: GvH clones were detected in recipient bone marrow, and some of these GvH clones were observed earlier in ileal mucosa or blood, consistent with an intestinal mucosal origin. Conclusions were limited by the relatively low number and heterogeneity of intestinal transplant patients. Early after transplant, peak levels of circulating GvH clones were found to be associated with declines in HvG clones. In patients with donor T cell macrochimerism, the allografts had high GvH to HvG T cell clonal ratios.

Measured from the cysteine to the phenylalanine, the CDR3 is 17 residues long. Only the CDR3 portion is preserved as DNA: 51 bases, with reading frame beginning at the first base. CDR1 and CDR2 (MNHNS, SASEGT) derive from the germline V gene. From V the trimming removes 2 bases and from J it removes 7 bases, while the gene matches leave 12 bases of the junction unaccounted for. Sequencing was performed on PBMCs, taken 255 days after intestinal transplant. Here the chain combines TRBV6-1 and TRBJ1-5, with 9 central nucleotides matching TRBD1. The source of this sequence is a human patient who received an intestinal transplant, so some T cells may come from the graft donor. The CDR3 amino acid sequence is: CASSENLGQGVGQPQHF. At the DNA level, the sequence is TGTGCCAGCAGTGAAAATCTGGGACAGGGTGTTGGCCAGCCCCAGCATTTT.